The rows below give T cell receptor beta chains drawn from one sample of a study of cytomegalovirus exposure and HLA in healthy donors. Here immunoSEQ multiplex PCR was the method, and the copy in TCRdb shows in-frame clones only, minus some. The sample lists 100,000 to 120,000 clones, roughly 87% seen once, with 1.9% in the top ten. Sequenced: PBMCs. The receptors here all came from a woman aged 18-29 years in good health and CMV-seronegative. CDR3s include the opening cysteine and the closing phenylalanine or tryptophan. The D gene is left open where the match is weak. Clone size is stated in some rows and not others, as once, few, many or a class when expanded.

>TRBD1|TRBV2|-|TRBJ2-7|14
TGTGCCAGCAGGGAGACAGGGGGGGACTACGAGCAGTACTTC
CASRETGGDYEQYF
>TRBD1|TRBV7-3|once|TRBJ1-1|15
TGTGCCAGCAGCTTACAGGGACAGGGGAACACTGAAGCTTTCTTT
CASSLQGQGNTEAFF
>TRBD1|TRBV7-9|-|TRBJ1-4|16
TGTGCCAGCAGCTCATTCTCCGGGACAGAGTATGAAAAACTGTTTTTT
CASSSFSGTEYEKLFF
>TRBD1|TRBV5-6|-|TRBJ2-7|14
TGTGCCAGCTCCCCGGGACAGATTAACTACGAGCAGTACTTC
CASSPGQINYEQYF
>-|TRBV27|-|TRBJ1-3|15
TGTGCCAGCAGTTTACTCCCGATCGGTGGAAACACCATATATTTT
CASSLLPIGGNTIYF
>TRBD2|TRBV6-5|-|TRBJ2-7|15
TGTGCCAGCAGTAAAACCGGGACTAGCGCCTACGAGCAGTACTTC
CASSKTGTSAYEQYF
>TRBD1|TRBV6-1|-|TRBJ1-5|16
TGTGCCAGCAGTGCCTCCGGGACAGGGGAACATCAGCCCCAGCATTTT
CASSASGTGEHQPQHF
>-|TRBV11-1|-|TRBJ2-1|14
TGTGCCAGCACCCTAGGGGGCTCCTACAATGAGCAGTTCTTC
CASTLGGSYNEQFF
>-|TRBV4-3|-|TRBJ1-1|13
TGCGCCAGCAGCCCGCCAGGGATTAGTGAAGCTTTCTTT
CASSPPGISEAFF
>TRBD1|TRBV4-1|-|TRBJ2-7|13
TGCGCCAGCAGCCGGGACAGGGCGGACGAGCAGTACTTC
CASSRDRADEQYF
>TRBD1|TRBV5-1|-|TRBJ1-2|14
TGCGCCAGCAGCTCGGGACAGGGGGCTTCTGGCTACACCTTC
CASSSGQGASGYTF
>-|TRBV10-1|-|TRBJ2-7|16
TGCGCCAGCAGCTACGGTTTGGGGCTCGACGCCTACGAGCAGTACTTC
CASSYGLGLDAYEQYF
>TRBD1|TRBV7-6|once|TRBJ2-2|15
TGTGCCAGCAGCTTGGGACAGGGAAACACCGGGGAGCTGTTTTTT
CASSLGQGNTGELFF
>-|TRBV2|-|TRBJ1-5|15
TGTGCCAGCAGTGAAGCGTACGGAGGCAATCAGCCCCAGCATTTT
CASSEAYGGNQPQHF
>-|TRBV19|-|TRBJ2-1|16
TGTGCCAGTACCCCCGGGGAAGCGGGCTACTACAATGAGCAGTTCTTC
CASTPGEAGYYNEQFF
>-|TRBV19|few|TRBJ1-5|15
TGTGCCAGTAGTATGGGAGGTGATAGCAATCAGCCCCAGCATTTT
CASSMGGDSNQPQHF
>-|TRBV7-8|-|TRBJ2-3|13
TGTGCCAGCAGCTTAGGCGGGCGGGATACGCAGTATTTT
CASSLGGRDTQYF
>-|TRBV30|-|TRBJ2-7|15
TGTGCCTGGAGTGCTCCAACCCGGGAGTTTGGCGAGCAGTACTTC
CAWSAPTREFGEQYF
>-|TRBV6-6|-|TRBJ1-2|15
TGTGCCAGCAGTTACGGGCCAGCCTCCCCGGGGGGCTACACCTTC
CASSYGPASPGGYTF
>TRBD1|TRBV2|few|TRBJ2-2|17
TGTGCCAGCACCTCCCTGGGGACAGAGAGGAACACCGGGGAGCTGTTTTTT
CASTSLGTERNTGELFF
>-|TRBV6-1|once|TRBJ1-3|15
TGTGCCAGCAGTGTACAGGGTAGCTCTGGAAACACCATATATTTT
CASSVQGSSGNTIYF
>TRBD2|TRBV27|-|TRBJ2-7|14
TGTGCCAGCAGTTTACAGGGAGGGCCGGGAGAGCAGTACTTC
CASSLQGGPGEQYF
>TRBD1|TRBV28|-|TRBJ2-7|15
TGTGCCAGCAGTCCGCCCCTGACAGGGTACTACGAGCAGTACTTC
CASSPPLTGYYEQYF
>TRBD1|TRBV6-5|-|TRBJ2-7|14
TGTGCCAGCAGACCTGGGACAGGGGGGAGCGAGCAGTACTTC
CASRPGTGGSEQYF
>-|TRBV7-7|-|TRBJ2-1|15
TGTGCTAGCAGCCTCGACAGGCGTACTAGAAATGAGCAGTTCTTC
CASSLDRRTRNEQFF
>-|TRBV28|-|TRBJ2-7|13
TGTGCCAGCAGCCTACTAGCTTCCTACGAGCAGTACTTC
CASSLLASYEQYF
>-|TRBV5-4|-|TRBJ2-5|13
TGTGCCAGCAGCTGGGCAGCCAAAGAGACCCAGTACTTC
CASSWAAKETQYF
>TRBD2|TRBV9|-|TRBJ2-2|13
TGTGCCAGCAGCGTAGACGCGGGGGAGGGGCTGTTTTTT
CASSVDAGEGLFF
>-|TRBV5-1|-|TRBJ2-7|12
TGCGCCAGCAGCATACAGGGTAACGAGCAGTACTTC
CASSIQGNEQYF
>-|TRBV19|-|TRBJ1-2|13
TGTGCCAGTAGTGGGGCCCATTCGCACGGCTACACCTTC
CASSGAHSHGYTF
>-|TRBV27|-|TRBJ1-1|16
TGTGCCAGCAGTTCTCTGGACTACACCAAAAACACTGAAGCTTTCTTT
CASSSLDYTKNTEAFF
>-|TRBV30|-|TRBJ1-4|13
TGTGCCTGGAGTTTCGGGGAACATGAAAAACTGTTTTTT
CAWSFGEHEKLFF
>-|TRBV30|-|TRBJ1-1|13
TGTGCCTGGAGTAAGGGACAGAACACTGAAGCTTTCTTT
CAWSKGQNTEAFF
>-|TRBV28|-|TRBJ2-5|13
TGTGCCAGCAGTGCCGGGTTCAGAGAGACCCAGTACTTC
CASSAGFRETQYF
>TRBD2|TRBV30|-|TRBJ2-3|14
TGTGCCTGGAACAGCGGGGGTAGCACAGATACGCAGTATTTT
CAWNSGGSTDTQYF
>TRBD1|TRBV4-1|once|TRBJ2-7|16
TGCGCCAGCAGCCAAGAGCGTCGACAGGGGGTCTACGAGCAGTACTTC
CASSQERRQGVYEQYF
>TRBD1|TRBV5-1|once|TRBJ2-7|15
TGCGCCAGCAGTTCCGGACAGGGCTGGTCCTACGAGCAGTACTTC
CASSSGQGWSYEQYF
>-|TRBV4-2|few|TRBJ2-7|15
TGTGCCAGCAGCCACGGAACAGGGTCCTCCTACGAGCAGTACTTC
CASSHGTGSSYEQYF
>TRBD1|TRBV9|-|TRBJ2-7|18
TGTGCCAGCAGCGTCTCTGCTACCGGGACAGGAACTAGCTACGAGCAGTACTTC
CASSVSATGTGTSYEQYF
>TRBD2|TRBV7-9|-|TRBJ2-5|16
TGTGCCAGCAGCTTATCTAGCGGGAGAGAGAAAGAGACCCAGTACTTC
CASSLSSGREKETQYF
>-|TRBV5-6|-|TRBJ2-7|13
TGTGCCAGCAGCCTCCTAGAAGGGGACGAGCAGTACTTC
CASSLLEGDEQYF
>TRBD1|TRBV27|-|TRBJ2-7|15
TGTGCCAGCAGTCGGGGACAGGGAGGATCGTACGAGCAGTACTTC
CASSRGQGGSYEQYF
>-|TRBV28|-|TRBJ1-1|11
TGTGCCAGCAGTTTGAGGACTGAAGCTTTCTTT
CASSLRTEAFF
>-|TRBV27|-|TRBJ2-5|15
TGTGCCAGCAGTTTATCAAGCTCAGGGTTGCAGACCCAGTACTTC
CASSLSSSGLQTQYF
>TRBD2|TRBV4-3|-|TRBJ2-1|15
TGCGCCAGCAGCCAATTTAGCGGGAGCTACAATGAGCAGTTCTTC
CASSQFSGSYNEQFF
>-|TRBV2|few|TRBJ2-7|11
TGTGCCGCCCAGGTGGCCTACGAGCAGTACTTC
CAAQVAYEQYF